The entry that follows covers one T cell receptor (beta chain) sequence. TCRdb passed the 5' RACE reads through MiXCR, listing each CDR3 protein once. The repertoire has about 390,000 distinct CDR3 sequences, approximately 9.1% of them found once; the top ten carry under 9.5%. This entry belongs to a study of identical twins. Trimming took off 4 bases at V and 0 bases at J, with 13 bases between the two ends. The CDR3 is made up of 15 amino acids. Looked up from germline, CDR1 is MNHEY and CDR2 is SMNVEV (reference sequence). The source of this sequence is a woman in her forties or fifties in good health. The chain joins TRBV27 to TRBJ2-7, with a tentative D call TRBD2 (5 bases). The specimen sequenced was naive T cells sorted from blood. The CDR3 region has the DNA TGTGCCAGCAGTTCTTTCCGGGAAAGCTCCTACGAGCAGTACTTC. Its translation: CASSSFRESSYEQYF.